This T cell receptor beta chain was observed in a study of blood T cells in healthy people across ages (dated by TCRdb to about 2015). About the study as a whole: Template switching captured roughly one uniquely barcoded TCR beta cDNA molecule per two T cells in model experiments. For two donors (one aged 18 to 30 and one aged 80 or older), the study analyzed two additional independent replicas of 1 million unique cDNA reads from the same blood draw. The donors were divided into four age groups: young (average around 17 years), middle-aged (about 40), aged (about 56) and long-lived (roughly 88). To track age-related changes in TCR beta repertoire diversity, the study relied on deep sequencing normalized with unique cDNA molecular identifiers. To avoid experimental bias, donors of different ages were spread randomly across the sequencing lanes. Results the study describes overall, beyond this receptor: The percentage of naive T cells measured by flow cytometry correlated strongly with observed TCR beta diversity. Conclusive comparison of naive and antigen-experienced compartments was prevented by the profiling of bulk unsorted PBMCs. Estimates of total diversity based on one million sequenced T cells were considered lower bounds and underestimates. Observed TCR beta diversity per million T cells fell roughly linearly with age, and a significant reduction was already apparent by age around 40. Compared with the aged group, the long-lived group had more naive CD4+ T cells, fewer expanded clones and increased TCR diversity, suggesting age selection. Donor CMV infection status was unknown, potentially confounding age-related changes in expanded clonotypes.

The CDR3 measures 14 amino acids from cysteine to phenylalanine. Just CDR3 DNA is preserved here, 42 bases in frame from base 1. V is cut back by 1 base and J by 4 bases, with 3 bases in the junction unmatched. The germline V gene sets CDR1 to SQVTM and CDR2 to ANQGSEA. Donors were 35 to 40 systemically healthy Caucasian individuals from Russia aged about 6 to 100 years. Each donor gave about 10 milliliters of peripheral blood, drawn into EDTA-treated Vacutainer tubes. Ficoll-Paque density-gradient centrifugation was used to isolate PBMCs, with at least 7 million per sample. Trizol reagent was used to extract total RNA from the PBMCs, yielding at least 5.5 micrograms per sample. The percentages of naive CD45RAhigh/CD27high T cells were determined by flow cytometry on a PBMC aliquot from every donor. The receptor library was made with 5' RACE. Sequenced using an Illumina HiSeq 2500. A second about 7 to 11 cycle PCR used a sample-barcoded 5' primer and a J-beta primer mix. Each TCR beta cDNA molecule received a unique molecular identifier from a template-switch 5' adaptor carrying 12 random nucleotides. Each sample yielded at least 2.5 million CDR3-containing paired-end reads. All of the RNA was converted into first-strand cDNA using the Mint cDNA synthesis kit, with a TRBC-specific oligonucleotide serving as the primer. Following uracil-DNA glycosylase treatment, a first 18-cycle PCR with universal primers M1SS and BC2_uni_R was performed on all cDNA. Per the authors' processing: For normalization, 1 million high-quality reads, each with a distinct molecular identifier, were randomly selected from each sample. Instead of being binned into consensus sequences, reads that shared molecular identifiers were thrown out. MiTCR, set to a Q25 quality threshold and the strictest error-elimination algorithm, was used for CDR3 identification, clonotype clustering and error correction. A nonparametric unseen species model with Euler transformation was used to estimate lower-bound total TCR beta diversity. TCRdb reworked the public reads: Q25 trimming with fastp, MiXCR clone assembly, productive beta chains retained. Here each entry gathers all rows of one CDR3 protein and keeps the most common genes and DNA. For this entry, the V and J calls and clone size follow TCRdb and not the study's own pipeline. This sample has over 950,000 distinct CDR3 sequences in its table, and 35% to 40% of those were observed once. Around 13% of the sample lies in the top ten.

With regard to this clonotype: It lacks a known antigen. Qualities for individual bases were not recorded, and no much larger clone is one base off.

Sequencing was performed on blood. The receptor comes from a man younger than 30 in good health. Recombination linked TRBV29-1 to TRBJ1-5, with 8 junctional bases fitting TRBD1. The base sequence is TGCAGCGTTGAAGTCGGGACAGGAAATCAGCCCCAGCATTTT. Its protein is CSVEVGTGNQPQHF.